These 24 T cell receptor beta chains share one sample of origin, sequenced in a study of beta chain features in type 1 diabetes. The study reverse transcribed the entire isolated RNA, so it sequenced expressed TCRB transcripts. The table came from immunoSEQ multiplex PCR; TCRdb's copy has only in-frame clones and leaves some out. This table holds 160,000 or so clones, 8.5% to 10% found once. These receptors have no identified antigens. Study-level findings and limits: Patients with Type 1 diabetes showed moderately but significantly shorter TCRB CDR3s in all four CD4+ subsets.

The sample comprised central memory CD4+ T cells from blood. These receptors came from a woman aged 25 to 39 with type 1 diabetes.

This chain connects TRBV7-9 to TRBJ2-7; D gene ambiguous. Trimming removed 2 bases from V and 3 bases from J, with 14 bases in between. The CDR3 runs 15 residues. Germline V lookup: CDR1 SEHNR, CDR2 FQNEAQ (reference sequence). The CDR3 reads CASSLPAAVGYEQYF. Here the CDR3 DNA reads TGTGCCAGCAGCTTACCGGCCGCGGTAGGCTACGAGCAGTACTTC.

The chain joins TRBV9 to TRBJ1-1, with D tentatively TRBD1 (5 bases). V gave up 4 bases and J gave up 3 bases, with 16 bases separating them. Looked up from germline, CDR1 is SGDLS and CDR2 is YYNGEE. The CDR3 has 15 residues. CDR3 amino acids: CASSPQVQADTEAFF. The CDR3 nucleotides read TGTGCCAGCAGCCCCCAGGTACAGGCGGACACTGAAGCTTTCTTT.

The genes are TRBV28 and TRBJ2-5, with D possibly TRBD2 on 5 matching bases. V lost 6 bases to trimming and J lost 0 bases, with 8 bases between them. The CDR3 has 13 amino acids. CDR1 is MDHEN and CDR2 is SYDVKM in the germline V gene. The CDR3 DNA sequence: TGTGCCAGCAGGGACTCGTACCAAGAGACCCAGTACTTC. Protein sequence: CASRDSYQETQYF. The variable domain in full, with the rest retrieved from reference TRBV28 and TRBJ2-5, is DVKVTQSSRYLVKRTGEKVFLECVQDMDHENMFWYRQDPGLGLRLIYFSYDVKMKEKGDIPEGYSVSREKKERFSLILESASTNQTSMYLCASRDSYQETQYFGPGTRLLVL.

This clone appeared a few times. The chain employs TRBV7-8 and TRBJ1-2; 7 nucleotides align to TRBD1. V trimming: 1 base; J trimming: 4 bases; junction bases outside the gene matches: 3. Looked up from germline, CDR1 is SGHVS and CDR2 is FQNEAQ. The CDR3 loop spans 14 amino acids. The CDR3 DNA is TGTGCCAGCAGCTTAGGCGCAGGGGGCTATGGCTACACCTTC. Translation: CASSLGAGGYGYTF. The variable domain in full, with the rest retrieved from reference TRBV7-8 and TRBJ1-2, is GAGVSQSPRYKVAKRGQDVALRCDPISGHVSLFWYQQALGQGPEFLTYFQNEAQLDKSGLPSDRFFAERPEGSVSTLKIQRTQQEDSAVYLCASSLGAGGYGYTFGSGTRLTVV.

This rearrangement joins TRBV19 to TRBJ1-1, with D uncertain. V lost 5 bases and J 3 bases, leaving 10 bases between the germline ends. Germline V gene lookup returns CDR1 LNHDA and CDR2 SQIVND (reference sequence). This CDR3 contains 13 residues. The CDR3 DNA reads TGTGCCAGTAGTTCGCAACAGCACACTGAAGCTTTCTTT. This sequence encodes CASSSQQHTEAFF.

This clone was detected only a few times. The rearrangement joins TRBV6-5 to TRBJ2-7, with D possibly matching TRBD2 (6 bases). With 5 bases removed from V and 3 bases from J, the gap between germline ends came to 14 bases. The CDR3 consists of 14 residues. CDR1 and CDR2 from the germline V gene are MNHEY and SVGAGI. The CDR3 loop reads CASSADYQNYEQYF. CDR3 nucleotide sequence: TGTGCCAGCAGTGCGGACTACCAAAACTACGAGCAGTACTTC.

The V and J genes are TRBV28 and TRBJ1-1; the match to TRBD1 covers 8 bases. The CDR3 spans 14 residues. V gave up 4 bases and J gave up 4 bases; unmatched junction bases: 5. Per germline, CDR1 MDHEN and CDR2 SYDVKM. DNA for the CDR3: TGTGCCAGCAGTTCGGGACAGGCTCCCACTGAAGCTTTCTTT. It is translated as CASSSGQAPTEAFF.

The rearrangement uses TRBV6-5 and TRBJ2-2, with D possibly matching TRBD1 (6 bases). This CDR3 has 15 amino acids. V lost 6 bases, J lost 5 bases, and 16 bases lay in between. CDR1 MNHEY and CDR2 SVGAGI come from the germline V gene. In nucleotides, the CDR3 is TGTGCCAGCAGAGCAGCAGGGGTCGGAACCGGGGAGCTGTTTTTT. Its translation: CASRAAGVGTGELFF.

There are a few counts of this clone. The chain links TRBV5-1 to TRBJ2-2; 11 bases line up with TRBD1. The CDR3 is 13 amino acids. J gave up 6 bases and V 5 bases, and 0 bases lay outside the gene matches. From germline, CDR1 is SGHRS and CDR2 YFSETQ. DNA for the CDR3: TGCGCCAGCAGGGGACAGGGGGCCGGGGAGCTGTTTTTT. This translates into CASRGQGAGELFF.

This clone was seen only a few times. Distinct nucleotide sequences in the sample also encode this CDR3. The rearrangement uses TRBV5-1 and TRBJ2-1; 7 bases map to TRBD2. V was clipped by 3 bases and J by 5 bases; unmatched bases: 2. CDR3 length: 13 amino acids. Germline V lookup: CDR1 SGHRS, CDR2 YFSETQ. The CDR3 nucleotides read TGCGCCAGCAGCTCCCGGGGGGACAATGAGCAGTTCTTC. This encodes CASSSRGDNEQFF.

There are a few counts of this clone. J is TRBJ2-3 and V is TRBV10-3; TRBD2 aligns across 7 bases. Germline V gene data show CDR1 as ENHRY and CDR2 as SYGVKD. CDR3 size: 14 residues. Trimming removed 7 bases from V and 3 bases from J; junction bases left unmatched: 7. CDR3 nucleotide sequence: TGTGCCATCACGGCGCGGGAGTGGACAGATACGCAGTATTTT. It yields the protein CAITAREWTDTQYF.

The V call is TRBV5-1, the J call TRBJ2-5; D unresolved. The germline V gene encodes CDR1 SGHRS and CDR2 YFSETQ. Trimming pared 0 bases from V and 1 base from J, leaving 13 bases between. The CDR3 sequence is 16 residues long. The CDR3 nucleotides are TGCGCCAGCAGCTTGGCTCCCTCGTCAGGCCAAGAGACCCAGTACTTC. Translating gives CASSLAPSSGQETQYF.

This clone was counted a few times. The chain couples TRBV4-2 to TRBJ1-1; D gene ambiguous. The CDR3 extends over 18 amino acids. Per germline, CDR1 LGHNA and CDR2 YNFKEQ. The ends were cut back, 0 bases at V and 3 bases at J, with 20 bases in the middle. CDR3 residues: CASSQDLLGREKDTEAFF. CDR3 nucleotides: TGTGCCAGCAGCCAAGACTTACTAGGGAGGGAGAAGGACACTGAAGCTTTCTTT.

This chain uses TRBV27 with TRBJ1-2; tentative D call: TRBD1 (5 bases). With 6 bases removed from V and 3 bases from J, the gap between germline ends came to 14 bases. Germline values: CDR1 MNHEY, CDR2 SMNVEV (reference sequence). The CDR3 consists of 14 residues. In nucleotides, the CDR3 is TGTGCCAGCAGCGAGTCTGACAGATACTATGGCTACACCTTC. As protein: CASSESDRYYGYTF.

The rearrangement uses TRBV28 and TRBJ2-4; 13 nucleotides agree with TRBD2. CDR1 MDHEN and CDR2 SYDVKM come from the germline V gene. The CDR3 contains 14 residues. V lost 6 bases, J lost 9 bases, and 5 bases stayed unmatched. The CDR3, as DNA: TGTGCCAGCAGATCGGGACTAGCGGGACGCATTCAGTACTTC. It is translated as CASRSGLAGRIQYF.

This clone was recorded a few times. The genes are TRBV2 and TRBJ2-7, with TRBD2 matching over 11 bases. CDR1 is SNHLY and CDR2 is FYNNEI in the germline V gene. This CDR3 is built from 14 residues. The V gene end was trimmed by 8 bases and the J gene end by 5 bases; junction bases not matched to a gene: 8. CDR3 loop: CASLSTSGSNEQYF. In nucleotides, the CDR3 is TGTGCCAGCCTCTCCACTAGCGGGAGTAACGAGCAGTACTTC.

With regard to this clone: At one end the junction does not follow the germline gene, possibly because of a read error. The rearrangement joins TRBV7-8 to TRBJ2-7, with D perhaps matching TRBD1 (6 bases). The CDR3 is made up of 11 amino acids. Per germline, CDR1 SGHVS and CDR2 FQNEAQ. CDR3 in amino acids: CASSASRDTSF. The CDR3 coding sequence is TGTGCCAGCAGCGCCAGCCGGGACACCAGCTTT.

This clone was observed a handful of times. The chain has TRBV5-1 and TRBJ2-1, with D possibly matching TRBD2 (6 bases). Germline loops: CDR1 SGHRS, CDR2 YFSETQ. V lost 4 bases and J lost 4, with 12 bases in between. This CDR3 contains 14 residues. CDR3 sequence reads: CASSEHSGYNEQFF. Written as DNA, the CDR3 is TGCGCCAGCAGCGAACATAGCGGTTACAATGAGCAGTTCTTC.

This clone showed up just a few times. The rearrangement uses TRBV18 and TRBJ1-1, with a tentative D call TRBD1 (5 bases). V gave up 5 bases and J gave up 0 bases, with 7 bases separating them. The germline gives CDR1 KGHSH, CDR2 LQKENI. The CDR3 totals 13 residues. This chain's CDR3 is CASSSGLNTEAFF. CDR3 DNA: TGTGCCAGCTCATCAGGGTTGAACACTGAAGCTTTCTTT.

This clone showed up just a few times. The CDR3 DNA reads as TGTGCCAGCAGCTTGGGCGTCCGCCAGCAGTACTTC. It codes for CASSLGVRQQYF. The gene calls are TRBV5-4 and TRBJ2-7; D not certain. V dropped 0 bases and J dropped 8 bases, with 9 bases sitting between them. The CDR3 has 12 amino acids. In germline, CDR1 is SGHNT, CDR2 YYREEE (reference sequence). The complete variable domain, with remaining parts taken from reference TRBV5-4 and TRBJ2-7, reads ETGVTQSPTHLIKTRGQQVTLRCSSQSGHNTVSWYQQALGQGPQFIFQYYREEENGRGNFPPRFSGLQFPNYSSELNVNALELDDSALYLCASSLGVRQQYFGPGTRLTVT.

A word on this clone: Other DNA sequences in this specimen translate into the identical CDR3. The rearrangement links TRBV5-1 to TRBJ2-7; D perhaps matches TRBD1 (5 bases). Between the trimmed V and J ends, which lost 4 bases and 0 bases, there was a span of 11 bases. Germline V lookup: CDR1 SGHRS, CDR2 YFSETQ. This CDR3 comprises 14 residues. CDR3 region: CASSGTGSSYEQYF. The CDR3 nucleotides are TGCGCCAGCAGCGGAACAGGAAGCTCCTACGAGCAGTACTTC.

The chain combines TRBV6-5 with TRBJ2-7; D is undetermined. This CDR3 is 12 amino acids long. Trimming left V 6 bases short and J 3 bases short, with 9 bases between. Per germline, CDR1 MNHEY and CDR2 SVGAGI. CDR3 residues: CASRRNLYEQYF. The CDR3, as DNA: TGTGCCAGCAGGAGGAACCTCTACGAGCAGTACTTC.

V gene TRBV18 combines with J gene TRBJ1-1; maybe TRBD1 (6 bases). The germline V gene has CDR1 KGHSH and CDR2 LQKENI. V lost 3 bases to trimming and J lost 6 bases, with 20 bases between them. The CDR3 totals 16 residues. The CDR3 protein is CASSPAQGSALAEAFF. The CDR3 nucleotides read TGTGCCAGCTCACCGGCACAGGGATCCGCTTTGGCTGAAGCTTTCTTT.

The chain couples TRBV19 to TRBJ1-2; 11 bases are a match to TRBD1. The germline gives CDR1 LNHDA, CDR2 SQIVND (reference sequence). The trim removed 7 bases at V and 7 bases at J, leaving 14 bases unmatched. This CDR3 region has 16 residues. The CDR3 DNA sequence: TGTGCCAGTACCAATCCTCCTGGACAGGGGGCCGGTGGCTACACCTTC. This sequence encodes CASTNPPGQGAGGYTF.